This TCR beta chain appears in the sequencing data of a study of PD-1 blockade in classical Hodgkin lymphoma. Findings and limits, study-wide: Why repertoires differed is undefined; disease activity or prior therapy possibly contributed. Relapsed/refractory patients reportedly had the lowest baseline TCR diversity, below newly diagnosed patients, who were below healthy donors.

Germline-derived CDR1 and CDR2 are MDHEN and SYDVKM. The CDR3 totals 14 residues. V gave up 5 bases and J gave up 7 bases; unmatched junction bases: 8. Clones were sequenced by immunoSEQ multiplex PCR, and TCRdb holds only the in-frame ones, with some missing. The sample carries 25,000 to 30,000 clones, just over 90% recorded once. Notes on this clone: Its target is unknown.

The time point denotes: newly diagnosed, previously untreated cHL patient sample. PBMCs from patients with newly diagnosed, untreated classical Hodgkin lymphoma served as a comparison group for the relapsed/refractory trial patients. The chain carries TRBV28 and TRBJ1-5; 7 positions match TRBD1. This clonotype was obtained from a human donor with classical Hodgkin lymphoma. Specimen: peripheral blood mononuclear cells (PBMCs). This CDR3 reads CASSAHRGHQPQHF. In DNA form, the CDR3 reads TGTGCCAGCAGTGCCCACAGGGGCCACCAGCCCCAGCATTTT. The variable domain in full, with the rest retrieved from reference TRBV28 and TRBJ1-5, is DVKVTQSSRYLVKRTGEKVFLECVQDMDHENMFWYRQDPGLGLRLIYFSYDVKMKEKGDIPEGYSVSREKKERFSLILESASTNQTSMYLCASSAHRGHQPQHFGDGTRLSIL.